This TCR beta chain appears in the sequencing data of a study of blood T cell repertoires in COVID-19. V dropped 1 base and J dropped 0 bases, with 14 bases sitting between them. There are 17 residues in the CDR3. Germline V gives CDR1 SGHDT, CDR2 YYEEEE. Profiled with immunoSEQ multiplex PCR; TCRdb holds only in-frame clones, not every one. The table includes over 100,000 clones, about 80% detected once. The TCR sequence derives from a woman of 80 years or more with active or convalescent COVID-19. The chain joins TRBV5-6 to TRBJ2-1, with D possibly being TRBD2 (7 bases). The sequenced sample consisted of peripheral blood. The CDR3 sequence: CASSLRGAYSSYNEQFF. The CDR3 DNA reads TGTGCCAGCAGCTTGCGGGGGGCGTACAGCTCCTACAATGAGCAGTTCTTC. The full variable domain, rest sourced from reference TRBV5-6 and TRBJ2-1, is DAGVTQSPTHLIKTRGQQVTLRCSPKSGHDTVSWYQQALGQGPQFIFQYYEEEERQRGNFPDRFSGHQFPNYSSELNVNALLLGDSALYLCASSLRGAYSSYNEQFFGPGTRLTVL.